Listed here are 30 T cell receptor beta chains from one sample, sequenced in a study of technical replicates of blood from a few donors. Using immunoSEQ multiplex PCR, the repertoire was profiled, and TCRdb retains in-frame clones only, with some absent. The data show about 49,000 clones, 92% seen once. Material for sequencing was PBMCs. All receptors derive from a human donor in good health. Some clones in this sample may be carry-over from other donors' samples.

In DNA form, the CDR3 reads TGTGCCAGCAGCTTTGTAGGGAGGCCCTACGAGCAGTACTTC. This encodes CASSFVGRPYEQYF. The chain links TRBV5-4 to TRBJ2-7; D might be TRBD2 (6 bases). V dropped 2 bases and J dropped 2 bases, with 11 bases sitting between them. The germline V gene encodes CDR1 SGHNT and CDR2 YYREEE (reference sequence). The CDR3 has 14 residues.

The rearrangement uses TRBV18 and TRBJ1-3, with D perhaps TRBD1 (6 bases). Trimming took off 5 bases at V and 0 bases at J, with 14 bases between the two ends. Germline V CDR1 and CDR2: KGHSH, LQKENI. The CDR3 has 16 residues. This chain's CDR3 is CASSSGQFNSGNTIYF. The CDR3 region has the DNA TGTGCCAGCTCATCCGGACAGTTCAACTCTGGAAACACCATATATTTT.

This chain connects TRBV19 to TRBJ2-1, with 13 bases aligning to TRBD2. CDR3 length: 18 amino acids. Per the germline V gene, CDR1 is LNHDA and CDR2 is SQIVND (reference sequence). V was pared by 1 base and J by 7 bases, with 10 bases of the junction left unmatched. The CDR3 region has the DNA TGTGCCAGTAGTATAGGACTAGCGGGAGGCTCCCGGGATAATGAGCAGTTCTTC. Amino acid sequence: CASSIGLAGGSRDNEQFF.

This chain joins TRBV5-1 and TRBJ1-3; D is uncertain. The V end lost 4 bases, the J end lost 0 bases, and 14 bases lay between the germline ends. Looked up from germline, CDR1 is SGHRS and CDR2 is YFSETQ. The CDR3 length is 16 residues. The chain's CDR3 is CASSPWSGSSGNTIYF. The CDR3 DNA sequence: TGCGCCAGCAGCCCATGGAGCGGTAGCTCTGGAAACACCATATATTTT.

This clone showed up just a few times. This chain connects TRBV6-5 to TRBJ1-2, with D perhaps matching TRBD1 (6 bases). V shed 5 bases and J shed 6 bases, with 16 bases lying between them. The CDR3 totals 14 residues. Germline CDR1 MNHEY, CDR2 SVGAGI. The CDR3 spells CASSTPDRWHGYTF. CDR3 DNA sequence: TGTGCCAGCAGTACCCCGGACAGATGGCATGGCTACACCTTC.

By frequency in the sample, this clone is medium-sized. The chain is built from TRBV7-2 and TRBJ1-1; 7 bases fit TRBD1. The CDR3 spans 13 residues. From germline, CDR1 is SGHTA and CDR2 FQGNSA. V lost 5 bases to trimming and J lost 7 bases; unmatched junction nucleotides: 7. CDR3 in amino acids: CASSLRGQIEAFF. For the CDR3, the DNA is TGTGCCAGCAGCCTTAGGGGACAGATTGAAGCTTTCTTT.

This sequence joins TRBV5-1 and TRBJ2-2; weak D call: TRBD2 (6 bases). Germline-derived CDR1 and CDR2 are SGHRS and YFSETQ. The CDR3 sequence is 16 residues long. V lost 0 bases and J lost 4, with 13 bases in between. The DNA for the CDR3 is TGCGCCAGCAGCTTGGCCGGGGGTTTCCCCACCGGGGAGCTGTTTTTT. It codes for CASSLAGGFPTGELFF.

This clone was found once. V is TRBV6-1 and J is TRBJ1-3; 7 bases map to TRBD1. This CDR3 region has 15 residues. V shed 4 bases and J 3 bases; nucleotides not matched to a gene: 6. Per germline, CDR1 MNHNS and CDR2 SASEGT. CDR3 amino acids: CASSGRGEGGNTIYF. CDR3 sequence (DNA): TGTGCCAGCAGTGGCAGGGGGGAAGGTGGAAACACCATATATTTT.

The V call is TRBV5-1, the J call TRBJ2-7; 7 positions match TRBD1. Trimming cost V 0 bases and J 0 bases; bases outside gene matches: 3. CDR3 size: 15 residues. CDR1 is SGHRS, CDR2 YFSETQ, per germline. The chain's CDR3 is CASSLGTGHSYEQYF. The CDR3 DNA is TGCGCCAGCAGCTTGGGGACAGGACACTCCTACGAGCAGTACTTC.

This clone has more than one count but fewer than ten. V usage is TRBV15 and J usage is TRBJ1-5; 7 bases fit TRBD1. The CDR3 covers 15 residues. J was trimmed by 6 bases and V by 1 base; bases with no gene match: 6. Germline values: CDR1 LNHNV, CDR2 YYDKDF (reference sequence). DNA for the CDR3: TGTGCCACCAGCAGAGTGTCACAGGGGACTCAGCCCCAGCATTTT. The encoded protein is CATSRVSQGTQPQHF.

The V call is TRBV12-5, the J call TRBJ2-3; D is unclear. CDR1 is LGHNT, CDR2 FRNRAP, per germline. There are 14 residues in the CDR3. Trimming removed 5 bases from V and 0 bases from J, with 9 bases in between. CDR3 nucleotide sequence: TGTGCTAGTGGTGATGGTCGGAGCACAGATACGCAGTATTTT. Translation: CASGDGRSTDTQYF.

This clone turned up a few times. The chain uses TRBV4-3 and TRBJ1-2; TRBD1 matches at 8 bases. The CDR3 is 17 amino acids. Trimming cost V 1 base and J 8 bases; bases outside gene matches: 15. Per the germline V gene, CDR1 is LGHNA and CDR2 is YSLEER. Here the CDR3 DNA reads TGCGCCAGCAGCCAAGGGGGCCTCGGCAGGGGGCGAAAGGGCTACACCTTC. Translation gives CASSQGGLGRGRKGYTF.

This chain links TRBV2 with TRBJ2-7; 7 bases map to TRBD1. V trimming: 3 bases; J trimming: 3 bases; junction bases outside the gene matches: 5. This CDR3 has 14 residues. CDR1 and CDR2 from the germline V gene are SNHLY and FYNNEI. The CDR3: CASSDRDRGYEQYF. For the CDR3, the DNA is TGTGCCAGCAGTGATCGGGACAGAGGCTACGAGCAGTACTTC.

Turning to this clone: Compared with germline, one end of the junction differs, possibly owing to a read error. V is TRBV7-2 and J is TRBJ2-2; D gene uncertain. Germline CDR1 and CDR2: SGHTA and FQGNSA. This CDR3 is built from 12 residues. The CDR3 coding sequence is TGTGCCAGCAGCTTAGGCACCCCAGGCCCTCCTTTT. It translates to CASSLGTPGPPF. The entire variable domain, with the rest obtained from reference TRBV7-2 and TRBJ2-2, is as follows: GAGVSQSPSNKVTEKGKDVELRCDPISGHTALYWYRQSLGQGLEFLIYFQGNSAPDKSGLPSDRFSAERTGGSVSTLTIQRTQQEDSAVYLCASSLGTPGPPFGEGSRLTVL.

The chain carries TRBV19 and TRBJ1-5; D is unclear. Germline CDR1 LNHDA, CDR2 SQIVND (reference sequence). The CDR3 is 13 amino acids. V shed 3 bases and J shed 2 bases, with 5 bases lying between them. The CDR3 coding sequence is TGTGCCAGTAGTATGCAGGGCAATCAGCCCCAGCATTTT. It is translated as CASSMQGNQPQHF.

This clone is a singleton in its sample. V gene TRBV5-6 combines with J gene TRBJ1-5; the match to TRBD1 covers 10 bases. The V and J ends lost 3 bases and 2 bases, in that order; junction bases with no gene match: 11. CDR3 size: 18 residues. Germline CDR1 SGHDT, CDR2 YYEEEE. CDR3 protein: CASSSRERQGAGNQPQHF. DNA of the CDR3: TGTGCCAGCAGCTCCAGAGAGAGACAGGGGGCTGGCAATCAGCCCCAGCATTTT.

This chain uses TRBV15 with TRBJ2-5; D possibly corresponds to TRBD2 (6 bases). The CDR3 is made up of 15 amino acids. Germline V gene data show CDR1 as LNHNV and CDR2 as YYDKDF (reference sequence). V lost 1 base and J 4 bases, leaving 13 bases between the germline ends. The CDR3 DNA is TGTGCCACCAGCAGAGGGGGGGTCGGTGGAGAGACCCAGTACTTC. Its translation is CATSRGGVGGETQYF.

This sequence joins TRBV7-6 and TRBJ2-2; 7 positions agree with TRBD1. Trimming cost V 4 bases and J 1 base; bases outside gene matches: 15. There are 19 residues in the CDR3. Germline V lookup: CDR1 SGHVS, CDR2 FNYEAQ. The CDR3 sequence is CASSWRWGTAELNTGELFF. CDR3 sequence (DNA): TGTGCCAGCAGCTGGAGATGGGGGACAGCAGAACTGAACACCGGGGAGCTGTTTTTT.

The chain links TRBV5-4 to TRBJ2-2, with D perhaps TRBD2 (6 bases). Germline CDR1 and CDR2: SGHNT and YYREEE (reference sequence). V lost 3 bases to trimming and J lost 4 bases, with 13 bases between them. This CDR3 spans 15 amino acids. The CDR3 region is CASSSLLTSTGELFF. The CDR3 DNA reads TGTGCCAGCAGCTCGCTACTGACTAGCACCGGGGAGCTGTTTTTT.

The chain is built from TRBV5-1 and TRBJ2-7; D may be TRBD2 (6 bases). Germline-derived CDR1 and CDR2 are SGHRS and YFSETQ. Trimming pared 9 bases from V and 3 bases from J, leaving 13 bases between. This CDR3 spans 12 amino acids. The CDR3 nucleotides read TGCGCCACCTCAATGGAGGGCTACGAGCAGTACTTC. Translating it yields CATSMEGYEQYF. The complete variable domain, with remaining parts taken from reference TRBV5-1 and TRBJ2-7, reads KAGVTQTPRYLIKTRGQQVTLSCSPISGHRSVSWYQQTPGQGLQFLFEYFSETQRNKGNFPGRFSGRQFSNSRSEMNVSTLELGDSALYLCATSMEGYEQYFGPGTRLTVT.

The rearrangement links TRBV9 to TRBJ2-1, with 8 bases matching TRBD2. This CDR3 comprises 15 residues. Looked up from germline, CDR1 is SGDLS and CDR2 is YYNGEE. V dropped 4 bases and J dropped 5; count of bases not matched to a gene: 8. Here the CDR3 DNA reads TGTGCCAGCAGCCGGGCGAGCGGGAGACACAATGAGCAGTTCTTC. Translated: CASSRASGRHNEQFF.

This clone appeared once. The rearrangement joins TRBV7-2 to TRBJ2-7; D is perhaps TRBD1 (5 bases). The V gene's germline CDR1 is SGHTA and CDR2 FQGNSA. The V end was cut by 3 bases, the J end by 1 base, with 13 bases between. CDR3 size: 15 residues. The DNA for the CDR3 is TGTGCCAGCAGCTTTCCACAGGCAGTATCCTACGAGCAGTACTTC. Protein sequence: CASSFPQAVSYEQYF.

The chain links TRBV5-5 to TRBJ2-1; 11 bases line up with TRBD2. V gave up 2 bases and J gave up 4 bases; unmatched junction bases: 14. Germline CDR1 and CDR2: SGHKS and YYEKEE (reference sequence). The CDR3 has 19 amino acids. The DNA for the CDR3 is TGTGCCAGCAGCTTCTTCCCTAGCGGGGGGTTAAACCCGTACAATGAGCAGTTCTTC. Its translation is CASSFFPSGGLNPYNEQFF.

This chain links TRBV2 with TRBJ2-3, with D unresolved. The CDR3 is made up of 16 amino acids. From germline, CDR1 is SNHLY and CDR2 FYNNEI. The V gene lost 3 bases and the J gene lost 0 bases, with 13 bases spanning the gap. The CDR3 loop is CASSEARYISTDTQYF. Here the CDR3 DNA reads TGTGCCAGCAGTGAGGCCAGATACATTAGCACAGATACGCAGTATTTT.

The chain recombines TRBV5-8 with TRBJ2-5; 12 nucleotides line up with TRBD1. CDR3 size: 13 residues. V dropped 3 bases and J dropped 10; count of bases not matched to a gene: 4. CDR1 and CDR2 (germline): SGHTS, YDEGEE. This CDR3 is CASSSGQGANQYF. For the CDR3, the DNA is TGTGCCAGCAGCTCGGGACAGGGGGCCAACCAGTACTTC.

This clone was observed a single time. The chain links TRBV9 to TRBJ1-1; 7 positions match TRBD1. Germline trimming cut 4 bases from V and 1 base from J; bases unmatched to any gene: 7. Germline V CDR1 and CDR2: SGDLS, YYNGEE. The CDR3 totals 15 residues. The CDR3 reads CASSSRTGRNTEAFF. The CDR3 nucleotides are TGTGCCAGCAGCTCTCGGACAGGTAGGAACACTGAAGCTTTCTTT. Filled out from reference TRBV9 and TRBJ1-1, the complete variable domain reads DSGVTQTPKHLITATGQRVTLRCSPRSGDLSVYWYQQSLDQGLQFLIQYYNGEERAKGNILERFSAQQFPDLHSELNLSSLELGDSALYFCASSSRTGRNTEAFFGQGTRLTVV.

The chain links TRBV5-1 to TRBJ1-6; 9 bases map to TRBD1. CDR1 SGHRS and CDR2 YFSETQ come from the germline V gene. After removal of 3 bases from V and 6 bases from J, the junction contained 10 bases not matched to a gene. The CDR3 runs 17 residues. The CDR3 nucleotides read TGCGCCAGCAGCTCACCAACGACAGGGGGTGGTAATTCACCCCTCCACTTT. It encodes CASSSPTTGGGNSPLHF.

The V call is TRBV7-3, the J call TRBJ1-1, with unresolved D. V lost 2 bases, J lost 1 base, and 5 bases lay in between. There are 13 residues in the CDR3. The germline CDR1 and CDR2 sequences are SGHTA and FQGTGA. Here the CDR3 DNA reads TGTGCCAGCAGCTTATTGGCGAACACTGAAGCTTTCTTT. Its protein product is CASSLLANTEAFF.

The V call is TRBV2, the J call TRBJ1-6; D call uncertain. Trimming pared 0 bases from V and 1 base from J, leaving 16 bases between. CDR3 length: 19 amino acids. Germline lookup yields CDR1 SNHLY and CDR2 FYNNEI. The CDR3 protein is CASSEAPITSWSYNSPLHF. In DNA form, the CDR3 reads TGTGCCAGCAGTGAAGCGCCCATAACGAGCTGGTCCTATAATTCACCCCTCCACTTT.

The chain is built from TRBV7-9 and TRBJ1-4; TRBD1 matches 7 bases. From germline, CDR1 is SEHNR and CDR2 FQNEAQ (reference sequence). The CDR3 is made up of 14 amino acids. V was pared by 7 bases and J by 3 bases, with 5 bases of the junction left unmatched. CDR3 in DNA: TGTGCCAGCACCGACAGGGTTGCTAATGAAAAACTGTTTTTT. It codes for CASTDRVANEKLFF.